This TCR beta chain stems from a study of cytomegalovirus exposure and HLA in healthy donors. Study-level findings and limits: Trimming of TCR beta V- and J-genes showed a link, identified in a later analysis, to a missense DCLRE1C variant.

A remark on this clone: Its cognate antigen is unknown.

The primer mix had 60 Vbeta and 13 Jbeta primers. TCRdb keeps only in-frame clones here, not all; method: immunoSEQ multiplex PCR. Among around 120,000 clones listed, around two thirds were seen once. Germline V lookup: CDR1 ENHRY, CDR2 SYGVKD. Trimming cost V 6 bases and J 3 bases, with 14 bases left between them. The CDR3 has 15 residues. The sample was PBMCs. The genes are TRBV10-3 and TRBJ1-4, with D perhaps TRBD1 (5 bases). This receptor was taken from a man between 50 and 59 years old in good health and CMV-seropositive. The CDR3 reads CAIRPGTGANEKLFF. In nucleotides, the CDR3 is TGTGCCATCAGGCCCGGGACTGGAGCTAATGAAAAACTGTTTTTT.